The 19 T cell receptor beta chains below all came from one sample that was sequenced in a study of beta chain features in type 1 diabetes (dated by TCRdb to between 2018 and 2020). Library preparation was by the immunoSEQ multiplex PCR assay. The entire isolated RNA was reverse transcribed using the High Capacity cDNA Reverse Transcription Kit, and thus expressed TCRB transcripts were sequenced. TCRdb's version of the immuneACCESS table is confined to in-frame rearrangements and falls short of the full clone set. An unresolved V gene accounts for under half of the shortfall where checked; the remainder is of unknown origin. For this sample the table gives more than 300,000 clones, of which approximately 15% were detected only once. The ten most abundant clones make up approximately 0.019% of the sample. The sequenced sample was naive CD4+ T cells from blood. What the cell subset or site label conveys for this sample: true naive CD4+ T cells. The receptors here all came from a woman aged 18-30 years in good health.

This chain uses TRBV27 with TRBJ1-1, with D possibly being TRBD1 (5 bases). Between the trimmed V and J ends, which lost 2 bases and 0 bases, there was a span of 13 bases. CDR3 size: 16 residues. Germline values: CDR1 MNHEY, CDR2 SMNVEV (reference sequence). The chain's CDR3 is CASSLDTGRMNTEAFF. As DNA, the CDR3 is TGTGCCAGCAGTTTAGATACAGGACGCATGAACACTGAAGCTTTCTTT.

CDR3 DNA sequence: TGTGCCAGCCCCCCGACTAGCGGTTCCTACAATGAGCAGTTCTTC. It translates to CASPPTSGSYNEQFF. This chain uses TRBV18 with TRBJ2-1, with TRBD2 matching over 9 bases. Losses at the gene ends were 8 bases for V and 1 base for J; bases not matched to a gene: 6. Germline loops: CDR1 KGHSH, CDR2 LQKENI. The CDR3 contains 15 residues.

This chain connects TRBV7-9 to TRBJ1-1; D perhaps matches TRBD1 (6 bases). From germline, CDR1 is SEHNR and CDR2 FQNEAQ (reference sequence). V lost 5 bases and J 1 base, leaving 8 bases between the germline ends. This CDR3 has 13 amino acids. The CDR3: CASSKQGNTEAFF. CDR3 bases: TGTGCCAGCAGCAAACAGGGGAACACTGAAGCTTTCTTT.

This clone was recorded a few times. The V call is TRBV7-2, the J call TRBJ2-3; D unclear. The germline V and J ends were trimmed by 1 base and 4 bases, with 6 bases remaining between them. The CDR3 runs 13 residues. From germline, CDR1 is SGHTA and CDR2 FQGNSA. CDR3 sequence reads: CASSLDGPDTQYF. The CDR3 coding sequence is TGTGCCAGCAGCTTAGACGGTCCAGATACGCAGTATTTT.

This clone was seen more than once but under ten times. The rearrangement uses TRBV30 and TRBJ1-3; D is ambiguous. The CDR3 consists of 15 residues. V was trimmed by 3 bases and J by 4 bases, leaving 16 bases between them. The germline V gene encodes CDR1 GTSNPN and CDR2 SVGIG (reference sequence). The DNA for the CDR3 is TGTGCCTGGAGCCGAACGGGATACGGGGGAAACACCATATATTTT. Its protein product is CAWSRTGYGGNTIYF.

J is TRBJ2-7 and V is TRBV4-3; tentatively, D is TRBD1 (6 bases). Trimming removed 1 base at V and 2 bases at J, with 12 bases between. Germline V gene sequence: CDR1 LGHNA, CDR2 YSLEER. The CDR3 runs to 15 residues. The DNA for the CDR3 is TGCGCCAGCAGCCAAGCCTGGGGGCGGGCCTACGAGCAGTACTTC. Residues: CASSQAWGRAYEQYF.

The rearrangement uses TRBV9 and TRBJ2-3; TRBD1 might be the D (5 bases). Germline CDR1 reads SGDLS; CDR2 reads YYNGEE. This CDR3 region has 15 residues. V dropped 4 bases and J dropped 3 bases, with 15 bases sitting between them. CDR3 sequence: CASSPTDRLTDTQYF. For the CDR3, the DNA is TGTGCCAGCAGCCCGACCGACAGATTGACAGATACGCAGTATTTT.

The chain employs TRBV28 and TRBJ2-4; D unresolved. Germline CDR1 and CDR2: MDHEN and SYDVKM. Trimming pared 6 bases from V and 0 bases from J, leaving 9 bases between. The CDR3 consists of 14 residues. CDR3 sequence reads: CASSPSLAKNIQYF. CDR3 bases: TGTGCCAGCAGCCCTAGTCTAGCCAAAAACATTCAGTACTTC. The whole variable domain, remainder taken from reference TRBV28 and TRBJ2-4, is DVKVTQSSRYLVKRTGEKVFLECVQDMDHENMFWYRQDPGLGLRLIYFSYDVKMKEKGDIPEGYSVSREKKERFSLILESASTNQTSMYLCASSPSLAKNIQYFGAGTRLSVL.

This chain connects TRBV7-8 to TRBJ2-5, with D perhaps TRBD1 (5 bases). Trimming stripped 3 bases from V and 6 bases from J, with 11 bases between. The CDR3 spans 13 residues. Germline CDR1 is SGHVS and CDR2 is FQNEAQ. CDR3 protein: CASSLTERKTQYF. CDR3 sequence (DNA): TGTGCCAGCAGCTTGACAGAGAGGAAGACCCAGTACTTC.

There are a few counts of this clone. The chain's CDR3 is CASSETSGSRLEEQFF. The CDR3 region has the DNA TGTGCCAGCAGTGAGACTAGCGGGAGTAGGTTGGAAGAGCAGTTCTTC. This chain connects TRBV28 to TRBJ2-1; 12 bases are shared with TRBD2. Germline CDR1 and CDR2: MDHEN and SYDVKM. V was pared by 5 bases and J by 10 bases, with 12 bases of the junction left unmatched. CDR3 length: 16 amino acids. Full variable domain (remainder filled in from reference TRBV28 and TRBJ2-1): DVKVTQSSRYLVKRTGEKVFLECVQDMDHENMFWYRQDPGLGLRLIYFSYDVKMKEKGDIPEGYSVSREKKERFSLILESASTNQTSMYLCASSETSGSRLEEQFFGPGTRLTVL.

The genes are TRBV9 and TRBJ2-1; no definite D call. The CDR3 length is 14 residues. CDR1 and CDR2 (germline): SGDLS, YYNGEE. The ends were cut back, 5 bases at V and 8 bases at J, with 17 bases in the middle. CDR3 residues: CASRRWYPTYEQFF. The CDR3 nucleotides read TGTGCCAGCAGGAGATGGTATCCTACCTATGAGCAGTTCTTC.

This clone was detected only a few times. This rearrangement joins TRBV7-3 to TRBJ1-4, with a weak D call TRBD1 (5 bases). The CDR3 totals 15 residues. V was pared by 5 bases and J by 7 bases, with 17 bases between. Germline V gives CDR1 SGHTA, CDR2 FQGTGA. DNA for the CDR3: TGTGCCAGCAGCAGGAGTCCGGGGGGGAGTGAAAAACTGTTTTTT. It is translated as CASSRSPGGSEKLFF. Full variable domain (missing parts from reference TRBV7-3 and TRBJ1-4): GAGVSQTPSNKVTEKGKYVELRCDPISGHTALYWYRQSLGQGPEFLIYFQGTGAADDSGLPNDRFFAVRPEGSVSTLKIQRTERGDSAVYLCASSRSPGGSEKLFFGSGTQLSVL.

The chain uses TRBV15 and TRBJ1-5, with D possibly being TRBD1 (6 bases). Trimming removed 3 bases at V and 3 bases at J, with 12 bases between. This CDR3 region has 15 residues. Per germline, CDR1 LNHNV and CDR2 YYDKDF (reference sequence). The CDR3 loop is CATSSYQGSNQPQHF. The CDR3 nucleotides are TGTGCCACCAGCAGTTACCAGGGGTCCAATCAGCCCCAGCATTTT.

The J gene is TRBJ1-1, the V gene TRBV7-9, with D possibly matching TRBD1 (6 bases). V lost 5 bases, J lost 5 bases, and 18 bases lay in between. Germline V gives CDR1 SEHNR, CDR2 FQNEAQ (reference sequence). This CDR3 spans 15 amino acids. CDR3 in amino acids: CASSQDSPARTEAFF. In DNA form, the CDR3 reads TGTGCCAGCAGCCAGGACAGTCCTGCGCGGACTGAAGCTTTCTTT. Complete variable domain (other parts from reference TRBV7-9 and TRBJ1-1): DTGVSQNPRHKITKRGQNVTFRCDPISEHNRLYWYRQTLGQGPEFLTYFQNEAQLEKSRLLSDRFSAERPKGSFSTLEIQRTEQGDSAMYLCASSQDSPARTEAFFGQGTRLTVV.

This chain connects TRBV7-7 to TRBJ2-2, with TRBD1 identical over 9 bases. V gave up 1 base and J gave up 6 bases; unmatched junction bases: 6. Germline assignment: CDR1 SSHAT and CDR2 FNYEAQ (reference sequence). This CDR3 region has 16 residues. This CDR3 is CASSLGGQGIAGELFF. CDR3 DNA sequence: TGTGCCAGCAGCTTAGGGGGACAGGGAATCGCCGGGGAGCTGTTTTTT.

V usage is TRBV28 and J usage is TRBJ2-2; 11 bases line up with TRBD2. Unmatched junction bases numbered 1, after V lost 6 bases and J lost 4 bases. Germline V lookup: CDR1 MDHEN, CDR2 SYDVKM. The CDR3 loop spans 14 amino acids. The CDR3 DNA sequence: TGTGCCAGCAGGGGGACTAGCGGCACCGGGGAGCTGTTTTTT. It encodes CASRGTSGTGELFF.

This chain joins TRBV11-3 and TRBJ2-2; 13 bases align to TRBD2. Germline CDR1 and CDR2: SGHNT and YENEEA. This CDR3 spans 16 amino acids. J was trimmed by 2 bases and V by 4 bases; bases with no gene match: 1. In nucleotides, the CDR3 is TGTGCCAGCAGCTCGGGACTAGCGGGAAACACCGGGGAGCTGTTTTTT. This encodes CASSSGLAGNTGELFF.

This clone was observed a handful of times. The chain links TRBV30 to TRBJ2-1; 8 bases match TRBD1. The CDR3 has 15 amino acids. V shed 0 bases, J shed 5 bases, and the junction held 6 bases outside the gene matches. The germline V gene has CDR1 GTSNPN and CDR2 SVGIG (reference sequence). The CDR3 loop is CAWSVQGAVNNEQFF. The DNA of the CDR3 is TGTGCCTGGAGTGTTCAGGGGGCGGTGAACAATGAGCAGTTCTTC. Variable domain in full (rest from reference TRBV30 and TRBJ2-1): SQTIHQWPATLVQPVGSPLSLECTVEGTSNPNLYWYRQAAGRGLQLLFYSVGIGQISSEVPQNLSASRPQDRQFILSSKKLLLSDSGFYLCAWSVQGAVNNEQFFGPGTRLTVL.

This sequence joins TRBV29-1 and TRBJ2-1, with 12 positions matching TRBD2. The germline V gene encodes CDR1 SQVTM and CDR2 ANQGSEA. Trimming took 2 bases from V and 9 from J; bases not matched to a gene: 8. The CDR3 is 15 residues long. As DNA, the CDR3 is TGCAGCGTTGAACGACTAGCGGGAGCTCGCGGTGAGCAGTTCTTC. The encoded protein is CSVERLAGARGEQFF.